This T cell receptor beta chain was recorded in a study of blood T cell repertoires in COVID-19. Study at large: Sources were T cells, B-cell-depleted T cells, or PBMCs; the material itself was cDNA or gDNA.

V gave up 3 bases and J gave up 6 bases, with 14 bases separating them. The CDR3 has 14 amino acids. Germline values: CDR1 LNHDA, CDR2 SQIVND (reference sequence). Using immunoSEQ multiplex PCR, the repertoire was profiled, and TCRdb retains in-frame clones only, with some absent. The table shows roughly 330,000 clones, with 88% occurring only once. The V call is TRBV19, the J call TRBJ1-1; weak D call: TRBD1 (5 bases). The origin of this receptor is a woman aged 45 to 65 with active or convalescent COVID-19. The specimen was peripheral blood. The CDR3, as DNA: TGTGCCAGTAGTATTTCCAGGGAAGGGGCTGAAGCTTTCTTT. Amino acids: CASSISREGAEAFF.